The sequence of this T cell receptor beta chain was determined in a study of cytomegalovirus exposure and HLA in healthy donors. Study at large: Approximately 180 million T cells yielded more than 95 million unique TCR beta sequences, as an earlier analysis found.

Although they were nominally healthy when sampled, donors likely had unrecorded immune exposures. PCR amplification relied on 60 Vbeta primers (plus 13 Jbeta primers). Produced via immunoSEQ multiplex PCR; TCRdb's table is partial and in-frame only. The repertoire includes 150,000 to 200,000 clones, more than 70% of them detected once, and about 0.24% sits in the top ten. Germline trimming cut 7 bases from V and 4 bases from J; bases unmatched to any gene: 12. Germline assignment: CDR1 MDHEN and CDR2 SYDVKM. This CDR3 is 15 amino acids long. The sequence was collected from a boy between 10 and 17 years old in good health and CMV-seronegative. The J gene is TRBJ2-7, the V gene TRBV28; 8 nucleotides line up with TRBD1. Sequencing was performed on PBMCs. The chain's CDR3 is CASTSGRQGAYEQYF. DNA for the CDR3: TGTGCCAGCACTTCAGGGAGGCAGGGGGCTTACGAGCAGTACTTC.